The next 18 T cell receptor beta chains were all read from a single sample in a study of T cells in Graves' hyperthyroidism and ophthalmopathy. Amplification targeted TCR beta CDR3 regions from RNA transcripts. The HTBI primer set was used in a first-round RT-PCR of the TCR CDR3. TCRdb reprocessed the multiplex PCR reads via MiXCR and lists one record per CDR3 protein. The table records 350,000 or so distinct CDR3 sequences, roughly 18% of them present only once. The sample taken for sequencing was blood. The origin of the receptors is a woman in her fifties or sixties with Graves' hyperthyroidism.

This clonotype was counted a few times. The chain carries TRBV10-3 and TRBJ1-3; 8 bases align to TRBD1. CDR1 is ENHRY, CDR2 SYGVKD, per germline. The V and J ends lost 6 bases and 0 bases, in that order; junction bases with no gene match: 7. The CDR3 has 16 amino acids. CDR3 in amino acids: CAIRKDREGSGNTIYF. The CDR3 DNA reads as TGTGCCATCAGAAAGGACAGGGAGGGCTCTGGAAACACCATATATTTT.

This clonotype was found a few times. The CDR3 protein is CASSMTGGGEDNEQFF. In DNA form, the CDR3 reads TGTGCCAGCAGCATGACCGGGGGAGGGGAAGACAATGAGCAGTTCTTC. The chain recombines TRBV27 with TRBJ2-1, with 7 bases lining up with TRBD2. CDR1 and CDR2 (germline): MNHEY, SMNVEV (reference sequence). The junction had 13 bases not matched to a gene; V was cut back by 6 bases and J by 5 bases. The CDR3 loop spans 16 amino acids.

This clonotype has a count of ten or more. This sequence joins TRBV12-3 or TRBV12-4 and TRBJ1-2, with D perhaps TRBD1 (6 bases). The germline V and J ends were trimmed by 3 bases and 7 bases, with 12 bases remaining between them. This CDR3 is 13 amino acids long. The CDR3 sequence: CASSFTGAGGYTF. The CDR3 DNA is TGTGCCAGCAGTTTCACGGGGGCTGGTGGCTACACCTTC.

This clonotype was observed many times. The CDR3 is CASSPRTVQDTQYF. For the CDR3, the DNA is TGTGCCAGCTCACCAAGGACAGTTCAAGATACGCAGTATTTT. The chain has TRBV18 and TRBJ2-3, with D possibly TRBD1 on 6 matching bases. The CDR3 loop spans 14 amino acids. Germline V gene lookup returns CDR1 KGHSH and CDR2 LQKENI. Trimming cost V 2 bases and J 5 bases, with 11 bases left between them.

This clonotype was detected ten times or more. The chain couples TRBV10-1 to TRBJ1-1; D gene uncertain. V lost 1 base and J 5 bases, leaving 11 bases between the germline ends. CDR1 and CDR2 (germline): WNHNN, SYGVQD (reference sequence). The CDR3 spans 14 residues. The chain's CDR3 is CASSELPGGTEAFF. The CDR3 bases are TGCGCCAGCAGTGAGTTGCCAGGAGGTACTGAAGCTTTCTTT.

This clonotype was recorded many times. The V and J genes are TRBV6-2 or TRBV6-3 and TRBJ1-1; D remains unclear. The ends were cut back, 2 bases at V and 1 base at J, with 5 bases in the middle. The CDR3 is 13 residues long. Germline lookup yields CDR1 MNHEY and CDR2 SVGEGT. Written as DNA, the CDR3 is TGTGCCAGCAGTTACGATGGGAACACTGAAGCTTTCTTT. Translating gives CASSYDGNTEAFF.

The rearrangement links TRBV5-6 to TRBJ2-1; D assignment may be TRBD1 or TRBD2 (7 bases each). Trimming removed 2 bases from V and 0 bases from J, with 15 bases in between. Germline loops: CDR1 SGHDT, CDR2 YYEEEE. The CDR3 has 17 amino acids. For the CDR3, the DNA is TGTGCCAGCAGCTTCCCAGGGGGGGGGGGCTCCTACAATGAGCAGTTCTTC. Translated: CASSFPGGGGSYNEQFF. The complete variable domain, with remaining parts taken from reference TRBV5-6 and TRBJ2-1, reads DAGVTQSPTHLIKTRGQQVTLRCSPKSGHDTVSWYQQALGQGPQFIFQYYEEEERQRGNFPDRFSGHQFPNYSSELNVNALLLGDSALYLCASSFPGGGGSYNEQFFGPGTRLTVL.

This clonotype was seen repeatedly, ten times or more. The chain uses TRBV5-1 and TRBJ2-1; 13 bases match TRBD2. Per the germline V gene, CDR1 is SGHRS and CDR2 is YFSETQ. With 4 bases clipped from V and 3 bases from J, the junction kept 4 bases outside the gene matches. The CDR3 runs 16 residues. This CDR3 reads CASSARTSGSYNEQFF. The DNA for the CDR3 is TGCGCCAGCAGCGCCCGGACTAGCGGGAGCTACAATGAGCAGTTCTTC.

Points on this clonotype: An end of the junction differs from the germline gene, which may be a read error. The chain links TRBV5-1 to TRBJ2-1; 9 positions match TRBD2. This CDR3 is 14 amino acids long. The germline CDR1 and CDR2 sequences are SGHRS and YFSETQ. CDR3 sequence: CASSVYSGSDEQFF. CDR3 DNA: TGTGCCAGCAGCGTATATAGCGGGAGCGATGAGCAGTTCTTC.

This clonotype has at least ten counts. The CDR3: CASRGWTGLKFEQFF. DNA of the CDR3: TGTGCCAGCAGGGGTTGGACAGGGCTAAAGTTTGAGCAGTTCTTC. The chain has TRBV11-2 and TRBJ2-1, with TRBD1 matching over 8 bases. Germline-derived CDR1 and CDR2 are SGHAT and FQNNGV. CDR3 size: 15 residues. V was pared by 6 bases and J by 9 bases, with 13 bases of the junction left unmatched. The entire variable domain, with the rest obtained from reference TRBV11-2 and TRBJ2-1, is as follows: EAGVAQSPRYKIIEKRQSVAFWCNPISGHATLYWYQQILGQGPKLLIQFQNNGVVDDSQLPKDRFSAERLKGVDSTLKIQPAKLEDSAVYLCASRGWTGLKFEQFFGPGTRLTVL.

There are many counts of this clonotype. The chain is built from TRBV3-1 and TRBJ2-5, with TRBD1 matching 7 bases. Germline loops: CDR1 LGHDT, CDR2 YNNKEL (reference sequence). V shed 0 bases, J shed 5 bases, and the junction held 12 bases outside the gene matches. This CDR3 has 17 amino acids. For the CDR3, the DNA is TGTGCCAGCAGCCAAGACAGGGGGATGGGTCCTAAGGAGACCCAGTACTTC. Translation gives CASSQDRGMGPKETQYF.

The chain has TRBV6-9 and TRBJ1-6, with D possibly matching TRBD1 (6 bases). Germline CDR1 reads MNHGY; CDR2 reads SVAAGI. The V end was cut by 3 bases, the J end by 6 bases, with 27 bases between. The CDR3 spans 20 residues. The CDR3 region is CASSYRLLGGVIPTNSPLHF. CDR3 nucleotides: TGTGCCAGCAGTTACCGTCTACTGGGGGGCGTGATTCCCACTAATTCACCCCTCCACTTT.

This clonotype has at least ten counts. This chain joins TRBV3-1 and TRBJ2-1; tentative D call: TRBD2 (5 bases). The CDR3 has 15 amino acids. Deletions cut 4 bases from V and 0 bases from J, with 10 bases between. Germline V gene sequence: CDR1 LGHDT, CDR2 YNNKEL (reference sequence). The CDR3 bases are TGTGCCAGCAGCCCCACTAGGCACTCCTACAATGAGCAGTTCTTC. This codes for CASSPTRHSYNEQFF.

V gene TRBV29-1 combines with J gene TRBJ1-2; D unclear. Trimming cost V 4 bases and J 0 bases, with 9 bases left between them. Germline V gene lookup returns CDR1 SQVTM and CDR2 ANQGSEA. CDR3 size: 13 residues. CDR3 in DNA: TGCAGCGTTGTGCGCAGGACTAACTATGGCTACACCTTC. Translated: CSVVRRTNYGYTF.

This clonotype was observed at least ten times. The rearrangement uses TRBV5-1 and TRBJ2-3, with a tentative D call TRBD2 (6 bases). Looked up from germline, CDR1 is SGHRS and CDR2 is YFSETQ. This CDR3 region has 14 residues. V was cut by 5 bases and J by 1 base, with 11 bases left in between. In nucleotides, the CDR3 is TGCGCCAGCAGTAATCGCGGGGGCACAGATACGCAGTATTTT. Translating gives CASSNRGGTDTQYF.

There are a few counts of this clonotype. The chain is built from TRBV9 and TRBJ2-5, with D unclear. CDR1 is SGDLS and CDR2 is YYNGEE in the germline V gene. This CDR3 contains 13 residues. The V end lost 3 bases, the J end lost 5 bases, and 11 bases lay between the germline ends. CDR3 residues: CASSGRLLETQYF. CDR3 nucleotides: TGTGCCAGCAGCGGGCGGTTGTTGGAGACCCAGTACTTC.

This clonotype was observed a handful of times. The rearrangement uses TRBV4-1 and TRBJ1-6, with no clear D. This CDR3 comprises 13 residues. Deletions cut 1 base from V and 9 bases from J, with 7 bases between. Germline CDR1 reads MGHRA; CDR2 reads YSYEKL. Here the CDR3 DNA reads TGCGCCAGCAGCCAAGGCGGGTTTTCACCCCTCCACTTT. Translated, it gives CASSQGGFSPLHF.

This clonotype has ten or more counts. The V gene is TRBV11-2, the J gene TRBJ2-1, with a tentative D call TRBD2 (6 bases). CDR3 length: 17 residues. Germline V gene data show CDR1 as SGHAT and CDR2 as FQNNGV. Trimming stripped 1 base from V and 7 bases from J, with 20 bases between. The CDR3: CASSLGSGLRMGNEQFF. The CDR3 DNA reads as TGTGCCAGCAGCTTAGGGTCGGGACTCCGGATGGGGAATGAGCAGTTCTTC.